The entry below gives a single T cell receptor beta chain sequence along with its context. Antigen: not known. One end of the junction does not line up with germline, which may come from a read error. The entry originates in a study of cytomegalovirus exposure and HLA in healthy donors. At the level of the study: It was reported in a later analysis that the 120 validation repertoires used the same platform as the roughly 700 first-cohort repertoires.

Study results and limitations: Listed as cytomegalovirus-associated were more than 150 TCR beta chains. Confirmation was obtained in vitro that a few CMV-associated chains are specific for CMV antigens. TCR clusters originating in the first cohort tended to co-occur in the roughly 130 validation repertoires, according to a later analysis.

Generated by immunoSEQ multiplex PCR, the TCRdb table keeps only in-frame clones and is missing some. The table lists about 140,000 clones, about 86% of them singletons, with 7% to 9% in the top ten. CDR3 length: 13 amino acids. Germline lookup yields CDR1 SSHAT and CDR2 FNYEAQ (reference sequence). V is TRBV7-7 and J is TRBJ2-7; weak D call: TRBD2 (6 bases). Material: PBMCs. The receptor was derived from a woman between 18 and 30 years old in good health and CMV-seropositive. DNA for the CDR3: TGTGCTAGCAGCTTGTTATCCGGGAGCGAGCAGTACTTC. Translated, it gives CASSLLSGSEQYF. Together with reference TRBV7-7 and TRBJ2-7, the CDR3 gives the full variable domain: GAGVSQSPRYKVTKRGQDVTLRCDPISSHATLYWYQQALGQGPEFLTYFNYEAQPDKSGLPSDRFSAERPEGSISTLTIQRTEQRDSAMYRCASSLLSGSEQYFGPGTRLTVT.